The 32 T cell receptor beta chains in this list originate from one sample, sequenced in a study of cytomegalovirus exposure and HLA in healthy donors. Researchers ran the PCR with 60 Vbeta and 13 Jbeta primers. Assay used: immunoSEQ multiplex PCR; TCRdb lists only in-frame clones, some missing. The table records 150,000 to 200,000 clones, around four fifths of them present only once. Sequences were obtained from PBMCs. The receptor set was obtained from a man between 25 and 39 years old in good health and CMV-seronegative.

The genes are TRBV6-1 and TRBJ1-3; 9 nucleotides match TRBD1. The CDR3 loop spans 15 amino acids. J was trimmed by 4 bases and V by 6 bases; bases with no gene match: 7. Germline V gene lookup returns CDR1 MNHNS and CDR2 SASEGT. The CDR3 sequence is CASRADRGLGNTIYF. The CDR3 DNA reads as TGTGCCAGCAGGGCGGACAGGGGACTAGGAAACACCATATATTTT.

J is TRBJ1-6 and V is TRBV6-5, with 9 nucleotides matching TRBD1. This CDR3 contains 14 residues. V lost 10 bases and J lost 7; bases outside the gene matches: 8. CDR1 and CDR2 from the germline V gene are MNHEY and SVGAGI. The DNA for the CDR3 is TGTGCCATAGCGCGGGACAGGGAAAATTCACCCCTCCACTTT. It codes for CAIARDRENSPLHF.

The chain has TRBV7-8 and TRBJ2-2, with 7 bases matching TRBD2. Unmatched junction bases numbered 12, after V lost 2 bases and J lost 0 bases. From germline, CDR1 is SGHVS and CDR2 FQNEAQ. The CDR3 totals 19 residues. In DNA form, the CDR3 reads TGTGCCAGCAGCTTAAATGAGGGGAGGGCCCTCTCGAACACCGGGGAGCTGTTTTTT. It translates to CASSLNEGRALSNTGELFF.

The chain carries TRBV5-6 and TRBJ1-2, with 10 bases identical to TRBD1. V lost 0 bases, J lost 6 bases, and 2 bases stayed unmatched. This CDR3 contains 14 residues. CDR1 is SGHDT and CDR2 is YYEEEE in the germline V gene. The CDR3 coding sequence is TGTGCCAGCAGCTTGGCTGGGACAGGGGATGGCTACACCTTC. Translation: CASSLAGTGDGYTF.

The V and J genes are TRBV4-2 and TRBJ2-1; 12 bases align to TRBD2. Unmatched junction bases numbered 4, after V lost 2 bases and J lost 5 bases. CDR3 length: 16 residues. Germline V CDR1 and CDR2: LGHNA, YNFKEQ. In DNA form, the CDR3 reads TGTGCCAGCAGCCAAAGACTAGCGGGAGTGAACAATGAGCAGTTCTTC. This sequence encodes CASSQRLAGVNNEQFF.

This chain connects TRBV7-8 to TRBJ2-2; 7 nucleotides line up with TRBD1. This CDR3 is built from 15 residues. Germline CDR1 SGHVS, CDR2 FQNEAQ. J was trimmed by 3 bases and V by 6 bases; bases with no gene match: 7. The CDR3 loop is CASRRQGGDTGELFF. In DNA form, the CDR3 reads TGTGCCAGCAGGCGACAGGGCGGCGACACCGGGGAGCTGTTTTTT.

This clone was picked up one time. V and J are TRBV5-8 and TRBJ2-3; TRBD2 might be the D (5 bases). V was shortened by 0 bases and J by 2 bases, with 7 bases between the two germline ends. The CDR3 loop spans 14 amino acids. The germline V gene encodes CDR1 SGHTS and CDR2 YDEGEE. The CDR3 is CASSLAGITDTQYF. Written as DNA, the CDR3 is TGTGCCAGCAGCTTGGCGGGGATCACAGATACGCAGTATTTT.

This chain uses TRBV11-2 with TRBJ1-5; maybe TRBD1 (6 bases). CDR1 and CDR2 from the germline V gene are SGHAT and FQNNGV. V was clipped by 5 bases and J by 11 bases, with 13 bases between them. The CDR3 covers 12 residues. The CDR3 spells CASSHGQNAQHF. The CDR3 DNA reads as TGTGCCAGCAGCCACGGACAGAACGCCCAGCATTTT.

The gene calls are TRBV19 and TRBJ2-7; 7 nucleotides align to TRBD2. CDR1 LNHDA and CDR2 SQIVND come from the germline V gene (reference sequence). V shed 2 bases and J 0 bases; nucleotides not matched to a gene: 4. The CDR3 loop spans 15 amino acids. CDR3 in DNA: TGTGCCAGTAGTATACAGTGGACTAGCTCCTACGAGCAGTACTTC. Protein product: CASSIQWTSSYEQYF. The full variable domain, rest sourced from reference TRBV19 and TRBJ2-7, is DGGITQSPKYLFRKEGQNVTLSCEQNLNHDAMYWYRQDPGQGLRLIYYSQIVNDFQKGDIAEGYSVSREKKESFPLTVTSAQKNPTAFYLCASSIQWTSSYEQYFGPGTRLTVT.

In this sample, this clone turned up once. The chain couples TRBV15 to TRBJ2-2, with D possibly matching TRBD2 (6 bases). This CDR3 is 14 amino acids long. Between the trimmed V and J ends, which lost 0 bases and 10 bases, there was a span of 12 bases. Germline V lookup: CDR1 LNHNV, CDR2 YYDKDF (reference sequence). CDR3 in DNA: TGTGCCACCAGCAGAGACCCTTCTAGCGTGGAGCTGTTTTTT. It translates to CATSRDPSSVELFF. Full variable domain (remainder filled in from reference TRBV15 and TRBJ2-2): DAMVIQNPRYQVTQFGKPVTLSCSQTLNHNVMYWYQQKSSQAPKLLFHYYDKDFNNEADTPDNFQSRRPNTSFCFLDIRSPGLGDTAMYLCATSRDPSSVELFFGEGSRLTVL.

This chain joins TRBV4-3 and TRBJ1-2, with D tentatively TRBD1 (5 bases). V lost 0 bases and J 6 bases, leaving 14 bases between the germline ends. This CDR3 region has 15 residues. Germline V gene data show CDR1 as LGHNA and CDR2 as YSLEER. CDR3 sequence (DNA): TGCGCCAGCAGCCAAGAAGGGCAAACAGGAAATGGCTACACCTTC. Translated: CASSQEGQTGNGYTF.

The CDR3 sequence: CASSSGTGTRRGYTF. CDR3 DNA: TGTGCCAGCAGTTCTGGGACAGGGACGAGACGAGGCTACACCTTC. This chain connects TRBV27 to TRBJ1-2, with 9 bases lining up with TRBD1. Trimming removed 4 bases from V and 8 bases from J; junction bases left unmatched: 11. Per the germline V gene, CDR1 is MNHEY and CDR2 is SMNVEV (reference sequence). The CDR3 contains 15 residues.

The rearrangement uses TRBV7-2 and TRBJ1-4, with D unclear. Trimming stripped 2 bases from V and 3 bases from J, with 7 bases between. The V gene's germline CDR1 is SGHTA and CDR2 FQGNSA. The length of the CDR3 is 14 residues. This chain's CDR3 is CASSLFSPNEKLFF. In DNA, the CDR3 is TGTGCCAGCAGCTTATTCAGTCCTAATGAAAAACTGTTTTTT.

The chain employs TRBV4-2 and TRBJ1-4; D remains unclear. This CDR3 has 15 residues. Germline CDR1 is LGHNA and CDR2 is YNFKEQ. V lost 1 base and J 0 bases, leaving 6 bases between the germline ends. CDR3 bases: TGTGCCAGCAGCCAAGCTAACCCAACTAATGAAAAACTGTTTTTT. Translating gives CASSQANPTNEKLFF.

This chain joins TRBV25-1 and TRBJ2-1; a possible D gene is TRBD1 (5 bases). Germline V lookup: CDR1 MGHDK, CDR2 SYGVNS. V lost 7 bases to trimming and J lost 0 bases, with 19 bases between them. This CDR3 comprises 17 residues. The CDR3 coding sequence is TGTGCCAGCATAGGGGAACGTTCCATCTACTCCTACAATGAGCAGTTCTTC. It encodes CASIGERSIYSYNEQFF.

This rearrangement joins TRBV6-6 to TRBJ2-7, with 11 positions matching TRBD1. CDR3 length equals 16 residues. Germline V gives CDR1 MNHNY, CDR2 SVGAGI (reference sequence). Losses at the gene ends were 2 bases for V and 3 bases for J; bases not matched to a gene: 6. The CDR3 DNA follows: TGTGCCAGCAGTTACGTGGGACAGGGGGTACACTACGAGCAGTACTTC. Its protein is CASSYVGQGVHYEQYF.

J is TRBJ2-1 and V is TRBV11-2; 11 bases are shared with TRBD2. CDR3 length: 16 amino acids. Per germline, CDR1 SGHAT and CDR2 FQNNGV. Unmatched junction bases numbered 13, after V lost 6 bases and J lost 9 bases. The DNA for the CDR3 is TGTGCCAGCAGGCGAACGACTAGCGGGGTGGTGGGTGAGCAGTTCTTC. Residues: CASRRTTSGVVGEQFF. Drawing the rest from reference TRBV11-2 and TRBJ2-1, the complete variable domain is EAGVAQSPRYKIIEKRQSVAFWCNPISGHATLYWYQQILGQGPKLLIQFQNNGVVDDSQLPKDRFSAERLKGVDSTLKIQPAKLEDSAVYLCASRRTTSGVVGEQFFGPGTRLTVL.

V gene TRBV5-4 combines with J gene TRBJ2-7; 7 nucleotides align to TRBD1. There are 15 residues in the CDR3. The V segment lost 4 bases and the J segment 6 bases; nucleotides outside the gene matches: 13. Germline lookup yields CDR1 SGHNT and CDR2 YYREEE (reference sequence). CDR3 protein: CASSPNTGTVFEQYF. In DNA form, the CDR3 reads TGTGCCAGCAGCCCAAATACCGGGACAGTCTTCGAGCAGTACTTC.

This clone occurred once. The V gene is TRBV7-6, the J gene TRBJ1-1; 7 positions agree with TRBD1. This CDR3 region has 13 residues. Trimming removed 5 bases from V and 4 bases from J; junction bases left unmatched: 4. Germline V CDR1 and CDR2: SGHVS, FNYEAQ. The CDR3 DNA follows: TGTGCCAGCAGCACCCGACAGGGCACTGAAGCTTTCTTT. It yields the protein CASSTRQGTEAFF.

The rearrangement links TRBV30 to TRBJ2-7; D is perhaps TRBD1 (6 bases). The CDR3 is 12 residues long. Germline CDR1 GTSNPN, CDR2 SVGIG (reference sequence). Trimming took 4 bases from V and 3 from J, leaving 10 bases between them. The CDR3 protein is CAWNAGDYEQYF. The CDR3 nucleotides are TGTGCCTGGAACGCAGGGGACTACGAGCAGTACTTC. The variable domain in full, with the rest retrieved from reference TRBV30 and TRBJ2-7, is SQTIHQWPATLVQPVGSPLSLECTVEGTSNPNLYWYRQAAGRGLQLLFYSVGIGQISSEVPQNLSASRPQDRQFILSSKKLLLSDSGFYLCAWNAGDYEQYFGPGTRLTVT.

The V and J genes are TRBV5-1 and TRBJ2-1; 10 bases align to TRBD2. Germline CDR1 SGHRS, CDR2 YFSETQ. The length of the CDR3 is 16 residues. Trimming cost V 4 bases and J 3 bases; bases outside gene matches: 7. The CDR3 spells CASSRTGTSVYNEQFF. The CDR3 bases are TGCGCCAGCAGCCGCACCGGGACTAGCGTCTACAATGAGCAGTTCTTC. The full variable domain, with the rest looked up from reference TRBV5-1 and TRBJ2-1, is KAGVTQTPRYLIKTRGQQVTLSCSPISGHRSVSWYQQTPGQGLQFLFEYFSETQRNKGNFPGRFSGRQFSNSRSEMNVSTLELGDSALYLCASSRTGTSVYNEQFFGPGTRLTVL.

The chain has TRBV6-4 and TRBJ1-6; perhaps TRBD1 as D (6 bases). This CDR3 contains 18 residues. Germline V gene data show CDR1 as MRHNA and CDR2 as SNTAGT. The V gene lost 6 bases and the J gene lost 3 bases, with 21 bases spanning the gap. CDR3 region: CASSGPAYQGSYNSPLHF. The CDR3 DNA reads TGTGCCAGCAGCGGCCCCGCCTATCAGGGGAGCTATAATTCACCCCTCCACTTT.

V gene TRBV18 combines with J gene TRBJ1-6; possibly TRBD1 for D (6 bases). Germline-derived CDR1 and CDR2 are KGHSH and LQKENI. The CDR3 is 15 amino acids. Trimming shortened V by 3 bases and J by 4 bases, and 10 bases separated the two germline ends. The DNA for the CDR3 is TGTGCCAGCTCACCCGGGACACTTTATAATTCACCCCTCCACTTT. Translating it yields CASSPGTLYNSPLHF.

The chain links TRBV18 to TRBJ2-1; D is unresolved. This CDR3 is built from 12 residues. Germline V gene sequence: CDR1 KGHSH, CDR2 LQKENI. V was pared by 6 bases and J by 8 bases, with 11 bases between. The CDR3 nucleotides are TGTGCCAGCTCGGAAGGCAGGTATGAGCAGTTCTTC. Protein product: CASSEGRYEQFF.

The chain uses TRBV9 and TRBJ2-1; 8 bases are shared with TRBD2. The germline gives CDR1 SGDLS, CDR2 YYNGEE. The CDR3 runs to 15 residues. V shed 3 bases, J shed 9 bases, and the junction held 11 bases outside the gene matches. As DNA, the CDR3 is TGTGCCAGCAGCGCCATTACCTCGGGAGGGGGTGAGCAGTTCTTC. Amino acids: CASSAITSGGGEQFF. The entire variable domain, with the rest obtained from reference TRBV9 and TRBJ2-1, is as follows: DSGVTQTPKHLITATGQRVTLRCSPRSGDLSVYWYQQSLDQGLQFLIQYYNGEERAKGNILERFSAQQFPDLHSELNLSSLELGDSALYFCASSAITSGGGEQFFGPGTRLTVL.

This clone has just one count. The chain carries TRBV4-2 and TRBJ1-5; 7 bases are a match to TRBD1. This CDR3 region has 16 residues. The V segment lost 0 bases and the J segment 2 bases; nucleotides outside the gene matches: 4. Germline-derived CDR1 and CDR2 are LGHNA and YNFKEQ. In nucleotides, the CDR3 is TGTGCCAGCAGCCAAGATGTAGGGGGCGGCAATCAGCCCCAGCATTTT. It encodes CASSQDVGGGNQPQHF.

The genes are TRBV13 and TRBJ2-7, with 7 bases fitting TRBD1. CDR3 length equals 14 residues. V shed 5 bases, J shed 2 bases, and the junction held 6 bases outside the gene matches. Germline CDR1 reads PRHDT; CDR2 reads FYEKMQ (reference sequence). The CDR3, as DNA: TGTGCCAGCAGCCCCGAGGACAGGACCTACGAGCAGTACTTC. This encodes CASSPEDRTYEQYF.

The chain links TRBV6-5 to TRBJ2-1; no firm D call. Germline CDR1 is MNHEY and CDR2 is SVGAGI. This CDR3 has 11 amino acids. V lost 5 bases to trimming and J lost 5 bases, with 4 bases between them. The CDR3: CASSRDNEQFF. The CDR3 DNA reads as TGTGCCAGCAGTCGGGACAATGAGCAGTTCTTC.

This clone came up a few times. This chain uses TRBV27 with TRBJ1-4; D call uncertain. CDR1 and CDR2 (germline): MNHEY, SMNVEV (reference sequence). V dropped 6 bases and J dropped 0 bases, with 8 bases sitting between them. The CDR3 is 14 amino acids. The CDR3 DNA sequence: TGTGCCAGCAGCCCAGGTGCAACTAATGAAAAACTGTTTTTT. Protein sequence: CASSPGATNEKLFF.

This chain uses TRBV7-2 with TRBJ2-1, with TRBD2 matching over 9 bases. The CDR3 length is 15 residues. V shed 5 bases, J shed 4 bases, and the junction held 6 bases outside the gene matches. Germline-derived CDR1 and CDR2 are SGHTA and FQGNSA. The DNA for the CDR3 is TGTGCCAGCAGCCAGAGACTAGCGGTTTACAATGAGCAGTTCTTC. This translates into CASSQRLAVYNEQFF. Full variable domain (missing parts from reference TRBV7-2 and TRBJ2-1): GAGVSQSPSNKVTEKGKDVELRCDPISGHTALYWYRQSLGQGLEFLIYFQGNSAPDKSGLPSDRFSAERTGGSVSTLTIQRTQQEDSAVYLCASSQRLAVYNEQFFGPGTRLTVL.

The V call is TRBV29-1, the J call TRBJ2-2; D might be TRBD2 (6 bases). Germline CDR1 SQVTM, CDR2 ANQGSEA. The CDR3 has 16 residues. V lost 1 base, J lost 7 bases, and 19 bases lay in between. CDR3 in amino acids: CSVEGVGGGRGGELFF. The DNA of the CDR3 is TGCAGCGTTGAAGGAGTCGGTGGAGGGCGGGGCGGGGAGCTGTTTTTT.

The chain links TRBV19 to TRBJ2-2, with a tentative D call TRBD1 (5 bases). Germline values: CDR1 LNHDA, CDR2 SQIVND (reference sequence). V was clipped by 3 bases and J by 3 bases, with 17 bases between them. The CDR3 totals 17 residues. CDR3 DNA sequence: TGTGCCAGTAGTATCGGAAAGACAGTCTTTTACACCGGGGAGCTGTTTTTT. It translates to CASSIGKTVFYTGELFF.